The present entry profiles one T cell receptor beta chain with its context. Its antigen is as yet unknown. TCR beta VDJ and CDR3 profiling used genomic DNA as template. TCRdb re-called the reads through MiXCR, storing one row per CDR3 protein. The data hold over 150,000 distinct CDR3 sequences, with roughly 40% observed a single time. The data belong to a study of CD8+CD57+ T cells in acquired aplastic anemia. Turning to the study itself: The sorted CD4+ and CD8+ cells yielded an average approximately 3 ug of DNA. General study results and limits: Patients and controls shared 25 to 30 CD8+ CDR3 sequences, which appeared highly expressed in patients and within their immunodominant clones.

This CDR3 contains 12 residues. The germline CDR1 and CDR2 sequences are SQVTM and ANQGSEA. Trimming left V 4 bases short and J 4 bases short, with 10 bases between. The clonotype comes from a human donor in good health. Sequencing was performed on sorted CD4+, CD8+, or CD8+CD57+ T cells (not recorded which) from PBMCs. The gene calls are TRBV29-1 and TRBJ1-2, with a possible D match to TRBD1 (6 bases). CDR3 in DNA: TGCAGCGTTGTGGGAGGGGGCTATGGCTACACCTTC. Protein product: CSVVGGGYGYTF.